Below are 12 T cell receptor beta chains sequenced from a single sample in a study of PD-L1 blockade in urothelial cancer. Some clones are missing from TCRdb's copy, which holds only in-frame ones; the method was immunoSEQ multiplex PCR. The sample holds under 35,000 clones, about 87% seen once. This sample comprised PBMCs, obtained around atezolizumab (anti-PD-L1) treatment. The receptors stem from a man over 45 with urothelial cancer.

V and J are TRBV11-2 and TRBJ2-1; 9 nucleotides line up with TRBD1. In germline, CDR1 is SGHAT, CDR2 FQNNGV. CDR3 length: 15 amino acids. V lost 7 bases to trimming and J lost 6 bases; unmatched junction nucleotides: 10. CDR3 DNA: TGTGCCAGCACCCCCGGGACAGGGAGGTCCAATGAGCAGTTCTTC. This codes for CASTPGTGRSNEQFF.

The rearrangement joins TRBV7-9 to TRBJ1-2, with D maybe TRBD1 (6 bases). The ends were cut back, 9 bases at V and 8 bases at J, with 22 bases in the middle. CDR3 size: 14 residues. Germline loops: CDR1 SEHNR, CDR2 FQNEAQ (reference sequence). DNA of the CDR3: TGTGCCAGTGGAGAGCCTACAGGGCCCAGCGGCTACACCTTC. Protein product: CASGEPTGPSGYTF.

The V and J genes are TRBV29-1 and TRBJ2-7; tentatively, D is TRBD2 (5 bases). Trimming shortened V by 7 bases and J by 5 bases, and 21 bases separated the two germline ends. Per the germline V gene, CDR1 is SQVTM and CDR2 is ANQGSEA. This CDR3 contains 14 residues. Here the CDR3 DNA reads TGCAGCGCTGCCCCCAAGAGGGCGTCGGACGAGCAGTACTTC. Encoded protein: CSAAPKRASDEQYF.

The chain is built from TRBV29-1 and TRBJ2-7, with 10 positions matching TRBD2. The CDR3 loop spans 12 amino acids. The V gene's germline CDR1 is SQVTM and CDR2 ANQGSEA. V trimming: 4 bases; J trimming: 4 bases; junction bases outside the gene matches: 1. CDR3 protein: CSVASGGYEQYF. The CDR3 nucleotides read TGCAGCGTTGCTAGCGGGGGTTACGAGCAGTACTTC.

This rearrangement joins TRBV6-1 to TRBJ1-2; D possibly corresponds to TRBD1 (6 bases). Trimming removed 3 bases at V and 1 base at J, with 9 bases between. Germline assignment: CDR1 MNHNS and CDR2 SASEGT. The CDR3 sequence is 14 residues long. For the CDR3, the DNA is TGTGCCAGCAGTGAGGGGACACTTAACTATGGCTACACCTTC. Protein: CASSEGTLNYGYTF.

The chain carries TRBV6-6 and TRBJ2-3, with D tentatively TRBD1 (5 bases). The CDR3 totals 14 residues. Looked up from germline, CDR1 is MNHNY and CDR2 is SVGAGI (reference sequence). The V gene lost 5 bases and the J gene lost 0 bases, with 9 bases spanning the gap. The CDR3 spells CASSRTTSTDTQYF. In DNA form, the CDR3 reads TGTGCCAGCAGTCGGACAACCAGCACAGATACGCAGTATTTT.

This chain joins TRBV6-4 and TRBJ2-2; weak D call: TRBD2 (5 bases). Looked up from germline, CDR1 is MRHNA and CDR2 is SNTAGT. The CDR3 spans 14 residues. Deletions cut 6 bases from V and 3 bases from J, with 11 bases between. This chain's CDR3 is CASRRTRDTGELFF. The CDR3 DNA reads as TGTGCCAGCAGGAGGACGAGGGACACCGGGGAGCTGTTTTTT.

The rearrangement uses TRBV5-4 and TRBJ2-4, with 9 bases that match TRBD1. V trimming: 4 bases; J trimming: 3 bases; junction bases outside the gene matches: 11. Germline V CDR1 and CDR2: SGHNT, YYREEE (reference sequence). This CDR3 comprises 17 residues. The DNA for the CDR3 is TGTGCCAGCAGCCCACTTTCTGGGACAGGGCACAAAAACATTCAGTACTTC. It yields the protein CASSPLSGTGHKNIQYF.

This clone was detected a few times. The gene calls are TRBV5-4 and TRBJ1-4; D not resolved. Per germline, CDR1 SGHNT and CDR2 YYREEE (reference sequence). The V gene lost 4 bases and the J gene lost 7 bases, with 17 bases spanning the gap. The CDR3 contains 15 residues. CDR3 region: CASSDKKGGFEKLFF. Here the CDR3 DNA reads TGTGCCAGCAGCGATAAAAAAGGCGGGTTTGAAAAACTGTTTTTT.

The chain is built from TRBV30 and TRBJ2-3; 11 positions agree with TRBD2. This CDR3 spans 18 amino acids. V lost 0 bases and J lost 8; bases outside the gene matches: 16. From germline, CDR1 is GTSNPN and CDR2 SVGIG (reference sequence). DNA of the CDR3: TGTGCCTGGAGTGTATATGGGGGGGCTAGCGGGAGGTCAAGTACGCAGTATTTT. Its protein is CAWSVYGGASGRSSTQYF. Combining the CDR3 with reference TRBV30 and TRBJ2-3 gives the whole variable domain SQTIHQWPATLVQPVGSPLSLECTVEGTSNPNLYWYRQAAGRGLQLLFYSVGIGQISSEVPQNLSASRPQDRQFILSSKKLLLSDSGFYLCAWSVYGGASGRSSTQYFGPGTRLTVL.

The chain couples TRBV30 to TRBJ1-3; TRBD1 aligns across 8 bases. CDR1 and CDR2 (germline): GTSNPN, SVGIG (reference sequence). J lost 4 bases, V lost 1 base, and 3 bases had no gene match. The CDR3 spans 14 residues. The CDR3 sequence is CAWSGTGTGNTIYF. The DNA of the CDR3 is TGTGCCTGGAGTGGGACAGGGACGGGAAACACCATATATTTT.

The CDR3 loop is CASHPGGRDTQYF. The CDR3 DNA reads as TGTGCCAGTCACCCGGGGGGTCGAGATACGCAGTATTTT. The rearrangement uses TRBV19 and TRBJ2-3; 7 positions match TRBD2. V was pared by 8 bases and J by 5 bases, with 7 bases of the junction left unmatched. The CDR3 totals 13 residues. Per germline, CDR1 LNHDA and CDR2 SQIVND (reference sequence).